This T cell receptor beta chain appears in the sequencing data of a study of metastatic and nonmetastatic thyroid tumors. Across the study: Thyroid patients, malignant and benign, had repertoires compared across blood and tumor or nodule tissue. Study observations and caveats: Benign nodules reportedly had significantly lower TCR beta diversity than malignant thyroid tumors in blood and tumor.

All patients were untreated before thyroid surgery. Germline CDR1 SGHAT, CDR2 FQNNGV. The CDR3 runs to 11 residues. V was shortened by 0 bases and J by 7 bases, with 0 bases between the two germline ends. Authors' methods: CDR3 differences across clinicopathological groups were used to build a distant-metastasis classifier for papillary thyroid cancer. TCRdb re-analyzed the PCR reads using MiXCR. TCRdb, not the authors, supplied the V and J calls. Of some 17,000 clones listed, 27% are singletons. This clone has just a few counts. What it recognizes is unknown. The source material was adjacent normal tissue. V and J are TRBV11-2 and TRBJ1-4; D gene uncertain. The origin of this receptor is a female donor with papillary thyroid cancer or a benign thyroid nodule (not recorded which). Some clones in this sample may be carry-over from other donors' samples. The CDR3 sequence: CASSLDEKLFF. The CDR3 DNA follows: TGTGCCAGCAGCTTAGATGAAAAACTGTTTTTT.